In its sample, the clone carrying this TCR beta chain was seen a few times. The antigen remains unidentified. Patients included in sequencing had previously demonstrated CD8+CD57+ cell expansion by flow cytometry. These data come from a study of CD8+CD57+ T cells in acquired aplastic anemia. Study-level results: The study found no significant CD8+ Simpson's diversity difference between patients and controls. Patients and controls shared 25 to 30 CD8+ CDR3 sequences.

According to the study, genomic DNA was the template for TCR beta VDJ and CDR3 profiling. From the reads, TCRdb called clonotypes with MiXCR, one entry per CDR3 protein. The table records approximately 150,000 distinct CDR3 sequences, more than 45% of them present only once. Sequencing was performed on sorted CD4+, CD8+, or CD8+CD57+ T cells (not recorded which) from PBMCs. This receptor was taken from a human donor with aplastic anemia.

CDR3 in DNA: TGCAGCGCCTCTGGGGACGCAAGCTCCTACAATGAGCAGTTCTTC. Encoded protein: CSASGDASSYNEQFF. The V gene is TRBV29-1, the J gene TRBJ2-1; D may match TRBD1 or TRBD2 (5 bases each). Germline values: CDR1 SQVTM, CDR2 ANQGSEA. The CDR3 sequence is 15 residues long. Between the trimmed V and J ends, which lost 7 bases and 0 bases, there was a span of 16 bases.